The sequence of this TCR beta chain was determined in a study of CD8 T cells in ankylosing spondylitis (dated by TCRdb to 2016 to 2017). Study-level background: The study profiled T cell receptor beta repertoires in healthy donors and ankylosing spondylitis patients to find disease-linked TCR variants. Samples of peripheral blood were taken, and for ankylosing spondylitis patients, synovial fluid was collected as well. The full study cohort comprised some 27 ankylosing spondylitis patients and around 100 healthy donors. Here is what the overall study found, with its caveats: The disease-linked clones showed a CD8+ phenotype and occurred at relatively low frequencies in peripheral blood. Blood from ankylosing spondylitis patients appeared to be characterized by a TCR beta motif made up of several highly homologous amino acid variants. The disease-linked clones were reported to be significantly enriched in matched synovial fluid samples from ankylosing spondylitis patients. Some motif variants were previously reported in synovial fluid and blood of reactive arthritis patients, suggesting common disease-initiation mechanisms.

Synovial fluid samples and blood samples obtained from the same ankylosing spondylitis patients were matched. This clonotype has a handful of counts. No antigen is known for it. No base qualities exist here, and no much larger clone lies one base off it. Here V drops 7 bases and J drops 0 bases, and the junction holds 5 bases not matched to any gene. Taken from cysteine to phenylalanine, the CDR3 has 15 residues. Just the 45-base CDR3 DNA is kept, in frame starting at base 1. The run used an Illumina HiSeq 2500. TCR beta libraries were prepared by quantitative 5'-RACE with molecular barcodes. On the authors' methods: To identify disease-linked TCR variants, a new computational method was used, one built on a probabilistic model of VDJ rearrangement. In-frame beta chains were kept once TCRdb had trimmed the public reads at Q25 with fastp and called clones with MiXCR. Here each entry gathers all rows of one CDR3 protein and keeps the most common genes and DNA. None of the V and J calls come from the authors' own analysis; TCRdb made them. The sample data list approximately 140,000 distinct CDR3 sequences, and roughly 44% of these were observed just once. Nearly 15% of the sample goes to the ten largest clones.

The clonotype comes from a male donor with ankylosing spondylitis. The chain is assembled from TRBV12-3 or TRBV12-4 and TRBJ1-3; TRBD1 aligns with 8 central bases. The sequenced sample consisted of synovial fluid, either unsorted or a sorted T cell fraction (not recorded which). The CDR3 region has the sequence CASTADRVSGNTIYF. The DNA sequence reads TGTGCCAGCACCGCGGACAGGGTCTCTGGAAACACCATATATTTT.